This T cell receptor beta chain derives from a study of vaccination and CD4 T cells after COVID-19. Study-level background: Overlapping peptides of the spike proteins of SARS-CoV-2, HCoV-NL63, HCoV-OC43 and HCoV-229E were used for cell stimulation. Study-level findings and limits: The median proportion of reactive clones detected only post-vaccination in convalescent patients was more than 65%. In convalescent patients, 304 of 307 vaccine-specific clones were spike mono-reactive.

The treatment is: approximately 9-day PBMC culture with coronavirus spike peptide pools or control peptides (ViraFEST assay). Expansion of antigen-specific T cells with peptide pools by ViraFEST preceded sequencing of TCRs. Sequence data for DNA of cultured CD4+ T cells were generated by the Oncomine TCR Beta short-read assay. TCRdb independently ran MiXCR on the PCR reads; one entry per CDR3 protein. The table includes 11,000 to 15,000 distinct CDR3 sequences, about 46% detected once. On this clonotype itself: Its target is not known.

The CDR3 contains 15 residues. Per the germline V gene, CDR1 is SGHTS and CDR2 is YDEGEE. The V segment lost 2 bases and the J segment 5 bases; nucleotides outside the gene matches: 7. This chain links TRBV5-8 with TRBJ2-1; TRBD2 agrees at 7 bases. The TCR comes from a human donor with COVID-19. Input material: cultured CD4+ T cells from blood. CDR3 nucleotides: TGTGCCAGCAGCTTCATAAAGAGCGGGGACAATGAGCAGTTCTTC. Amino acids: CASSFIKSGDNEQFF.